This is a list of T cell receptor beta chains from one sample in a study of blood T cells in healthy people across ages. TCRdb reprocessed the 5' RACE reads with MiXCR, giving one entry per CDR3 protein. The sample has nearly 800,000 distinct CDR3 sequences; around three fifths are singletons. The material sequenced was blood. These receptor sequences come from a man in his forties or fifties in good health. CDR3s include the opening cysteine and the closing phenylalanine or tryptophan. D genes are given only for firm matches. Not all rows give a size; the values are once, few, many and, for expanded clones, a class.

CDR3 length: 11
J gene: TRBJ2-1
D gene: NA
clone size: NA
V gene: TRBV6-1
CDR3 DNA: TGTGCCAGCACTTCTTATCATGAGCAGTTCTTC
CDR3 protein: CASTSYHEQFF

CDR3 length: 15
J gene: TRBJ2-5
D gene: TRBD1
clone size: NA
V gene: TRBV11-2
CDR3 DNA: TGTGCCAGCAGCTTAATTTCAGGGGGCTTGGAGACCCAGTACTTC
CDR3 protein: CASSLISGGLETQYF

CDR3 length: 13
J gene: TRBJ1-5
D gene: NA
clone size: NA
V gene: TRBV28
CDR3 DNA: TGTGCCAGCAGGTCGCAGGGGAATCAGCCCCAGCATTTT
CDR3 protein: CASRSQGNQPQHF

CDR3 length: 14
J gene: TRBJ2-1
D gene: NA
clone size: few
V gene: TRBV20-1
CDR3 DNA: TGCAGCAAAGGGGGGGCGAGCTCCTACAATGAGCAGTTCTTC
CDR3 protein: CSKGGASSYNEQFF

CDR3 length: 16
J gene: TRBJ1-1
D gene: NA
clone size: few
V gene: TRBV7-9
CDR3 DNA: TGTGCCAGCAGCTTAGGAAGGATAGCTATGAACACTGAAGCTTTCTTT
CDR3 protein: CASSLGRIAMNTEAFF

CDR3 length: 16
J gene: TRBJ2-1
D gene: NA
clone size: few
V gene: TRBV10-3
CDR3 DNA: TGTGCCATCAGTGAGTCTCACCAGAGCCCCTACAATGAGCAGTTCTTC
CDR3 protein: CAISESHQSPYNEQFF

CDR3 length: 15
J gene: TRBJ2-7
D gene: TRBD1
clone size: NA
V gene: TRBV29-1
CDR3 DNA: TGCAGCGTTGAAGGAGCAAGGGACAGCGCCTACGAGCAGTACTTC
CDR3 protein: CSVEGARDSAYEQYF

CDR3 length: 14
J gene: TRBJ1-1
D gene: NA
clone size: few
V gene: TRBV20-1
CDR3 DNA: TGCAGTGCTAGAGATCTTAGCGGGCACACTGAAGCTTTCTTT
CDR3 protein: CSARDLSGHTEAFF

CDR3 length: 14
J gene: TRBJ1-1
D gene: TRBD1
clone size: NA
V gene: TRBV18
CDR3 DNA: TGTGCCAGCTCAGCGGGACAGGGGATAACTGAAGCTTTCTTT
CDR3 protein: CASSAGQGITEAFF

CDR3 length: 15
J gene: TRBJ2-1
D gene: TRBD2
clone size: once
V gene: TRBV5-1
CDR3 DNA: TGCGCCAGCAGCTTATTAGCGGGAGAGAGGAATGAGCAGTTCTTC
CDR3 protein: CASSLLAGERNEQFF

CDR3 length: 15
J gene: TRBJ2-6
D gene: TRBD1
clone size: NA
V gene: TRBV29-1
CDR3 DNA: TGCAGCGCTGTAGTACAGGGGATTGGGGCCAACGTCCTGACTTTC
CDR3 protein: CSAVVQGIGANVLTF

CDR3 length: 16
J gene: TRBJ2-3
D gene: NA
clone size: NA
V gene: TRBV6-6
CDR3 DNA: TGTGCCAGCAGCCGACTCGGGGCAGCTAGCACAGATACGCAGTATTTT
CDR3 protein: CASSRLGAASTDTQYF

CDR3 length: 14
J gene: TRBJ2-2
D gene: NA
clone size: once
V gene: TRBV4-3
CDR3 DNA: TGCGCCAGCAGCCAAGGTCGGACCACCGGGGAGCTGTTTTTT
CDR3 protein: CASSQGRTTGELFF

CDR3 length: 14
J gene: TRBJ2-7
D gene: NA
clone size: few
V gene: TRBV20-1
CDR3 DNA: TGCAGTGCTAGTACGACCTTTAGCTCCTACGAGCAGTACTTC
CDR3 protein: CSASTTFSSYEQYF

CDR3 length: 16
J gene: TRBJ1-5
D gene: NA
clone size: NA
V gene: TRBV7-2
CDR3 DNA: TGTGCCAGCAGTCGAGGGGGGGGATATAGCAATCAGCCCCAGCATTTT
CDR3 protein: CASSRGGGYSNQPQHF

CDR3 length: 13
J gene: TRBJ2-5
D gene: NA
clone size: NA
V gene: TRBV2
CDR3 DNA: TGTGCCAGGAACCGGGACACCCAAGAGACCCAGTACTTC
CDR3 protein: CARNRDTQETQYF

CDR3 length: 15
J gene: TRBJ1-2
D gene: TRBD1
clone size: once
V gene: TRBV5-1
CDR3 DNA: TGCGCCAGCAGCTTCTCCGCGGGACAGGGCCATGGCTACACCTTC
CDR3 protein: CASSFSAGQGHGYTF

CDR3 length: 17
J gene: TRBJ2-3
D gene: NA
clone size: NA
V gene: TRBV7-6
CDR3 DNA: TGTGCCAGCAGCCAACCTACCCGGAGTAGCTTCTCAGATACGCAGTATTTT
CDR3 protein: CASSQPTRSSFSDTQYF

CDR3 length: 17
J gene: TRBJ2-1
D gene: TRBD2
clone size: NA
V gene: TRBV27
CDR3 DNA: TGTGCCAGCAGTCCCCCCTGGCGGGAGCTAGACTACAATGAGCAGTTCTTC
CDR3 protein: CASSPPWRELDYNEQFF

CDR3 length: 14
J gene: TRBJ2-1
D gene: TRBD2
clone size: NA
V gene: TRBV20-1
CDR3 DNA: TGCAGTGCTCATACAGCGGGGGGTTACAATGAGCAGTTCTTC
CDR3 protein: CSAHTAGGYNEQFF

CDR3 length: 14
J gene: TRBJ2-7
D gene: NA
clone size: few
V gene: TRBV13
CDR3 DNA: TGTGCCAGCAACCAAGGACGGAGCTCCTACGAGCAGTACTTC
CDR3 protein: CASNQGRSSYEQYF

CDR3 length: 19
J gene: TRBJ2-3
D gene: TRBD2
clone size: NA
V gene: TRBV4-2
CDR3 DNA: TGTGCCAGCAGCCCTCAAGAGGTAGTCCTAGCGGAAGCCCCGGATACGCAGTATTTT
CDR3 protein: CASSPQEVVLAEAPDTQYF

CDR3 length: 13
J gene: TRBJ1-5
D gene: TRBD1
clone size: many
V gene: TRBV20-1
CDR3 DNA: TGCAGTACCGGGACAGGGTGGGGTCAGCCCCAGCATTTT
CDR3 protein: CSTGTGWGQPQHF